The clone carrying this T cell receptor (beta chain) was counted once. Next came a second PCR, run for about 7 to 12 cycles, which used a sample-barcoded 5' primer along with a J-beta primer mix. One entry per CDR3 protein results from TCRdb running MiXCR on the 5' RACE reads. This repertoire shows hundreds of thousands of distinct CDR3 sequences, around half found once; its top ten account for about 32%. The data were obtained in a study of blood T cells in healthy people across ages. J gave up 5 bases and V 7 bases, and 9 bases lay outside the gene matches. The CDR3 runs to 14 residues. Germline V gene data show CDR1 as DFQATT and CDR2 as SNEGSKA (reference sequence).

The chain uses TRBV20-1 and TRBJ2-5, with TRBD2 matching over 11 bases. The source material was blood. The sequence derives from a woman in her sixties or seventies in good health. The CDR3 DNA sequence: TGCAGTGTCCAACCGGCTAGCGGGAGGGAGACCCAGTACTTC. Its protein is CSVQPASGRETQYF.